This T cell receptor beta chain was identified in a study of cytomegalovirus exposure and HLA in healthy donors. A word on this clone: Its antigen is not known. Other nucleotide sequences from this sample produce the same CDR3.

The PCR was carried out with 60 Vbeta primers and 13 Jbeta primers. Original processing methods: A follow-up analysis tallied around 76 million unique TCR beta chains, approximately 10 million shared. Measured with immunoSEQ multiplex PCR; TCRdb has only the in-frame clones, and not every one. The V and J calls and the clone size are those of that table, but D and trimming were determined from the DNA. The sample shows about 110,000 clones, 70% of them seen only once. Germline values: CDR1 SGHRS, CDR2 YFSETQ. The CDR3 runs to 12 residues. The V end lost 1 base, the J end lost 2 bases, and 3 bases lay between the germline ends. Study results and caveats: Segments of the TCR beta V type were, in most cases, productive about 90% or about 30% of the time in an earlier analysis. As was reported, the HLA-A and HLA-B alleles of most subjects were accurately predicted from TCR beta sequences.

Healthy bone marrow donors formed the donor group. The chain recombines TRBV5-1 with TRBJ1-2; no clear D. Sample: PBMCs. The receptor comes from a man in his forties or fifties in good health and CMV-seropositive. Here the CDR3 DNA reads TGCGCCAGCAGCTTGTCAAACTATGGCTACACCTTC. As protein: CASSLSNYGYTF.